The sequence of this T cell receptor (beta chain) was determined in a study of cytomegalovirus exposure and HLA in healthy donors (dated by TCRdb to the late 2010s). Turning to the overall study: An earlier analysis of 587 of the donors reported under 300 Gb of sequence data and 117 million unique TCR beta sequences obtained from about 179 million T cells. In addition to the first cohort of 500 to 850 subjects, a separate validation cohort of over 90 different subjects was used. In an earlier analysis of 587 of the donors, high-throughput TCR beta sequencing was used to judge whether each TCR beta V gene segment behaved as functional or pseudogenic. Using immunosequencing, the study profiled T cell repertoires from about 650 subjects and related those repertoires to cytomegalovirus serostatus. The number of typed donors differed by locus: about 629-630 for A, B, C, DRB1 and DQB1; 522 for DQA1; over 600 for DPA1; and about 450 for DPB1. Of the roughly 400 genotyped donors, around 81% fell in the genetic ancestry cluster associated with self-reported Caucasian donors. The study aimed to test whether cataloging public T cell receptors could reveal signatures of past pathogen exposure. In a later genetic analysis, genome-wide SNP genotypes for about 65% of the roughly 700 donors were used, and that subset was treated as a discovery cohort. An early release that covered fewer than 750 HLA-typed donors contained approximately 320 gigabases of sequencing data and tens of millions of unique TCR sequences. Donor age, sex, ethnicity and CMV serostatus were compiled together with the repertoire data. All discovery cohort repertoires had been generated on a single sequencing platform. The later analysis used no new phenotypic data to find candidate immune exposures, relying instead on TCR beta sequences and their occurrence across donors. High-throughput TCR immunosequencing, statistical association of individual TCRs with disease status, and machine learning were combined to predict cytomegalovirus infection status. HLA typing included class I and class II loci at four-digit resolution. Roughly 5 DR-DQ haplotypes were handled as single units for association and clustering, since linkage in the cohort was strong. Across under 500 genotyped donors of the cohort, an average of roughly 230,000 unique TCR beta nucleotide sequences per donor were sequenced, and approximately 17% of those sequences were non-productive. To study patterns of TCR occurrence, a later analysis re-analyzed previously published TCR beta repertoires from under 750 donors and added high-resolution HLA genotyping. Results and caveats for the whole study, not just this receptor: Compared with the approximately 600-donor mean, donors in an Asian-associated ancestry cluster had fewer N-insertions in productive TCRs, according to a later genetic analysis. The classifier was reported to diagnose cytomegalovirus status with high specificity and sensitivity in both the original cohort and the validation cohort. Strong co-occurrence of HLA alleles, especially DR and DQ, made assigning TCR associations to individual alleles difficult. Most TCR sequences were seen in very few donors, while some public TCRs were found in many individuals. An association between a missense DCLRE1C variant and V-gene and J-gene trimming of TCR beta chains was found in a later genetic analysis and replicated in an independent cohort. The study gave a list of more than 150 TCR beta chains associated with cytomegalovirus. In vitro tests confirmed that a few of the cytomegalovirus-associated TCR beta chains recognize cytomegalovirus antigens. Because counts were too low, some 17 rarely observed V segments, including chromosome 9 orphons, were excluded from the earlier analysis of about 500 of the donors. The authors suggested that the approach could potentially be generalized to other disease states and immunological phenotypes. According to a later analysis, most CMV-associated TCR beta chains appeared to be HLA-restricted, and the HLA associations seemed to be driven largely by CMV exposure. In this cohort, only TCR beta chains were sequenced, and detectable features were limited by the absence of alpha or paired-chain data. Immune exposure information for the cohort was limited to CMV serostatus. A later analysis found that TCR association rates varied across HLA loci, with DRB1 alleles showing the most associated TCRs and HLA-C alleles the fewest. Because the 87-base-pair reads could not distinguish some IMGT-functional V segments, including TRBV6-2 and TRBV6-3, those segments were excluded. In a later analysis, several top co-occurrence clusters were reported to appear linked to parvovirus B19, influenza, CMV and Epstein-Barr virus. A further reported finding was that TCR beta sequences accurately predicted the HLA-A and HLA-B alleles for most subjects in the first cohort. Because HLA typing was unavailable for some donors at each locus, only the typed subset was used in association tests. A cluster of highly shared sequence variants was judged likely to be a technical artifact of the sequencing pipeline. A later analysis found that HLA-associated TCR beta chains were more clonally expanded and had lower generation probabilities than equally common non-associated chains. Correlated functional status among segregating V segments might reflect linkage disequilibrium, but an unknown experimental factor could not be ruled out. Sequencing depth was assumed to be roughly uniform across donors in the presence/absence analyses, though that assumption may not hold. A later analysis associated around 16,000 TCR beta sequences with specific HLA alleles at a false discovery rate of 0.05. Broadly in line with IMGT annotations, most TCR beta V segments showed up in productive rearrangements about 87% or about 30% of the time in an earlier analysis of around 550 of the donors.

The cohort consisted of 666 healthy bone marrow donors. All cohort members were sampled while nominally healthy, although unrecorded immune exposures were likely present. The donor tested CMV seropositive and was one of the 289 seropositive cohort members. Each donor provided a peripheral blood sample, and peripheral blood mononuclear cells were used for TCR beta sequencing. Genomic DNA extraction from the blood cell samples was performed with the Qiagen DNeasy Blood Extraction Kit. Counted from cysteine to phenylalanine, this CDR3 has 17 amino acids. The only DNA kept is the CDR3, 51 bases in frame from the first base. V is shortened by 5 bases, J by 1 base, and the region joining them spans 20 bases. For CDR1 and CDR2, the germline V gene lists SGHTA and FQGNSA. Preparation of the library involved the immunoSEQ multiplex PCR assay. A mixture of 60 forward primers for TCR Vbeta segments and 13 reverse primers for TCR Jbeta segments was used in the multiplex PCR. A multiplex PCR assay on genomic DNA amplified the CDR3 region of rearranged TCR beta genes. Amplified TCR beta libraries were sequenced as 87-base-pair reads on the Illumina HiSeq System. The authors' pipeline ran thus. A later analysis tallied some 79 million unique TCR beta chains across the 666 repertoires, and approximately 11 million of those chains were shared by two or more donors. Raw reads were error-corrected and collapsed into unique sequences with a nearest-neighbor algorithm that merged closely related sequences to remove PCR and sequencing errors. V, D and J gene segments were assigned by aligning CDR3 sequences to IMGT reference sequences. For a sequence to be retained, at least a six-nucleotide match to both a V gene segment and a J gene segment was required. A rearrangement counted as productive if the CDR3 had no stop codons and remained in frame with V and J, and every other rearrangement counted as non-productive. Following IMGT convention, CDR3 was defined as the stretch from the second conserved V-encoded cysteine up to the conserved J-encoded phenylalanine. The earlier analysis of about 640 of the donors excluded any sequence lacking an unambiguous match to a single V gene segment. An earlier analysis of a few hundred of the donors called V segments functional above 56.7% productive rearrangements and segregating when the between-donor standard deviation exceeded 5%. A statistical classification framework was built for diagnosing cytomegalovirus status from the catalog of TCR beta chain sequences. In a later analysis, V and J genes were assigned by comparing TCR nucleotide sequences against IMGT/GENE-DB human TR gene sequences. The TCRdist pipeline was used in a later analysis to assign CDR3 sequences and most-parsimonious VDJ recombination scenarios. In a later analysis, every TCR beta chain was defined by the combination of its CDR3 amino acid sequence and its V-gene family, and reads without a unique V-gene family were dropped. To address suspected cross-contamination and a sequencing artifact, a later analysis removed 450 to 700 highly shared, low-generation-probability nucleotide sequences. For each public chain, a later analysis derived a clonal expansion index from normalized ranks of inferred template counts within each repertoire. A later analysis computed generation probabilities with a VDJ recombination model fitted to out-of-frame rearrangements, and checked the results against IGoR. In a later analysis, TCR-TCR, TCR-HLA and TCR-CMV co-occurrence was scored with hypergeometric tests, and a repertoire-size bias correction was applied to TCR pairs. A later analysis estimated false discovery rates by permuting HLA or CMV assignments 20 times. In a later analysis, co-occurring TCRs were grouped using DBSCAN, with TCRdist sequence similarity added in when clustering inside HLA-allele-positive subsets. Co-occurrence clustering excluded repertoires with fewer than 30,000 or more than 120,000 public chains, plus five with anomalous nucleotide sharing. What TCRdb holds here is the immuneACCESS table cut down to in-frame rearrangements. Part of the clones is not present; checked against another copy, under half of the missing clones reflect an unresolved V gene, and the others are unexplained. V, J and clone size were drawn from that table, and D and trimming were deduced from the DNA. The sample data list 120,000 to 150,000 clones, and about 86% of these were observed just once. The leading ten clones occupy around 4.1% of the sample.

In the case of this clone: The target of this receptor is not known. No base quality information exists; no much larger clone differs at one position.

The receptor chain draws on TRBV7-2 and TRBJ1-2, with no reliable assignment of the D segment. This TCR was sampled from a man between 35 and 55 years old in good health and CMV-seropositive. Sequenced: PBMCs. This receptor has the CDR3 CASSQKHTPLVNYGYTF. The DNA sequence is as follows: TGTGCCAGCAGCCAAAAACATACTCCTCTAGTTAACTATGGCTACACCTTC.